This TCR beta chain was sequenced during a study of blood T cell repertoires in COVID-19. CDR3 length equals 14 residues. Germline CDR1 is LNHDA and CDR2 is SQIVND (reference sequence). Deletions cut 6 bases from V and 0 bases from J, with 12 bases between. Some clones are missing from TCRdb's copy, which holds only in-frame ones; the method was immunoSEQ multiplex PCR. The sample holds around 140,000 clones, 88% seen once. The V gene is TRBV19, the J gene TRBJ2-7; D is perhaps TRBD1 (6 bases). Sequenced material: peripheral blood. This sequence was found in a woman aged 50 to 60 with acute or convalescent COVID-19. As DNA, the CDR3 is TGTGCCAGTAGACTAACAGGGACCTCCTACGAGCAGTACTTC. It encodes CASRLTGTSYEQYF.